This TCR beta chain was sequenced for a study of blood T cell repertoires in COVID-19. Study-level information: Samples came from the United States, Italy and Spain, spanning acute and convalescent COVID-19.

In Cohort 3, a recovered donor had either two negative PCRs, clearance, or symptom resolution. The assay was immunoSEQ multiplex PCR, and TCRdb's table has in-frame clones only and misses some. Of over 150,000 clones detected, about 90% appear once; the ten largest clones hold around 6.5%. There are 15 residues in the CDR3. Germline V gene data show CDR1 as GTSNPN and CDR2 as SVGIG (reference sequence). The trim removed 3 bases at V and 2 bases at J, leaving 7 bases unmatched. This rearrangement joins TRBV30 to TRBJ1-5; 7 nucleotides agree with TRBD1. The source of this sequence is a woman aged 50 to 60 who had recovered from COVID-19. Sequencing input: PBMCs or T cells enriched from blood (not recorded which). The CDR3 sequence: CAWSLGGDGNQPQHF. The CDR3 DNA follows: TGTGCCTGGAGCCTAGGGGGCGATGGCAATCAGCCCCAGCATTTT.